This section outlines one T cell receptor beta chain sequence together with its context. The record originates from a study of blood T cell repertoires in COVID-19. Study-wide background: Acute and convalescent COVID-19 samples came from the United States, Italy and Spain. T cells, B-cell-depleted T cells, or PBMCs supplied cDNA or gDNA.

How the authors handled the data: Reference gene primers were amplified, and this amplification served to estimate nucleated cell counts. Sequencing used immunoSEQ multiplex PCR; TCRdb keeps in-frame clones, though not all of them. From that table come the V and J calls and clone size; the DNA was used to work out D and trimming. The sample has 150,000 to 200,000 clones; more than 85% are singletons. The CDR3 sequence is 11 residues long. Germline V gene sequence: CDR1 SGHNT, CDR2 YENEEA. Trimming took off 6 bases at V and 4 bases at J, with 7 bases between the two ends. The rearrangement links TRBV11-3 to TRBJ2-7; D is unclear. This TCR was recovered from a woman older than 75 in a cohort sampled during active or convalescent COVID-19. Input material: peripheral blood. CDR3 in amino acids: CASRAGYEQYF. The CDR3 nucleotides read TGTGCCAGCAGGGCTGGTTACGAGCAGTACTTC.